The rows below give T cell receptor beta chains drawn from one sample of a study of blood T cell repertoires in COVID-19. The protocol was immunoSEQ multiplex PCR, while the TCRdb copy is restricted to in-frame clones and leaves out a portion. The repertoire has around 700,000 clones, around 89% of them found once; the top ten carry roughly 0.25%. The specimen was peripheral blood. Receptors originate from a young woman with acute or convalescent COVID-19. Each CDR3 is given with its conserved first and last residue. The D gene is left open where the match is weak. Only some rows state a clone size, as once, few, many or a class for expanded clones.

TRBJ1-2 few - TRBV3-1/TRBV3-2 CASSIGQLYGYTF TGTGCCAGCAGCATCGGACAGCTCTATGGCTACACCTTC
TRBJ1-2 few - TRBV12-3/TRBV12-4 CASSLTASHGYTF TGTGCCAGCAGTTTAACCGCCAGTCATGGCTACACCTTC
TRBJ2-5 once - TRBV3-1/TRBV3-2 CASSQAIETQYF TGTGCCAGCAGCCAAGCTATTGAGACCCAGTACTTC
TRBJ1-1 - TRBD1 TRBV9 CASSDGQVRTEAFF TGTGCCAGCAGCGACGGACAGGTGCGCACTGAAGCTTTCTTT
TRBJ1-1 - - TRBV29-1 CSVVPTANTEAFF TGCAGCGTTGTACCGACAGCTAACACTGAAGCTTTCTTT
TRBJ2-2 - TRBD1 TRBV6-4 CASSETGVTGELFF TGTGCCAGCAGTGAAACAGGGGTTACCGGGGAGCTGTTTTTT
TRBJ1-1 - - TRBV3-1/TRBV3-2 CASSQGTLNTEAFF TGTGCCAGCAGCCAAGGGACTTTGAACACTGAAGCTTTCTTT
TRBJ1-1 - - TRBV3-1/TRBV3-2 CASSNRQPMNTEAFF TGTGCCAGCAGCAATCGACAGCCCATGAACACTGAAGCTTTCTTT
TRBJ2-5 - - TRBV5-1 CASSWIRVVEETQYF TGCGCCAGCAGCTGGATCAGGGTGGTAGAAGAGACCCAGTACTTC
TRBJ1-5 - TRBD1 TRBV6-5 CASSLTGDSNQPQHF TGTGCCAGCAGCCTCACAGGGGATAGCAATCAGCCCCAGCATTTT
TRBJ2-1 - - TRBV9 CASSVVAGSYNEQFF TGTGCCAGCAGCGTAGTGGCAGGTTCCTACAATGAGCAGTTCTTC
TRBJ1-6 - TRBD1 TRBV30 CAWRTGGSINSPLHF TGTGCCTGGAGGACAGGGGGGTCTATAAATTCACCCCTCCACTTT
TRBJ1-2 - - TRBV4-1 CASSHPPTVPRGYGYTF TGCGCCAGCAGCCACCCCCCGACAGTTCCAAGGGGCTATGGCTACACCTTC
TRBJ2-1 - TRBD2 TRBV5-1 CASSISGGAGNEQFF TGCGCCAGCAGCATAAGCGGGGGGGCCGGGAATGAGCAGTTCTTC
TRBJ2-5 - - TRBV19 CASRGWGLETQYF TGTGCCAGTAGGGGTTGGGGCCTGGAGACCCAGTACTTC
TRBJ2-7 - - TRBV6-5 CASTQGTSPSYEQYF TGTGCCAGCACCCAAGGGACTTCACCTTCCTACGAGCAGTACTTC
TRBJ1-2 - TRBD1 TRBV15 CATSLTGYGYTF TGTGCCACCAGCCTGACAGGGTATGGCTACACCTTC
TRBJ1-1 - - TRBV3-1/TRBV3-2 CASSPGLNTEAFF TGTGCCAGCAGCCCCGGTTTGAACACTGAAGCTTTCTTT
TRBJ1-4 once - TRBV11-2 CASSSVSTGNFATNEKLFF TGTGCCAGCAGCTCCGTCAGTACAGGGAACTTTGCAACTAATGAAAAACTGTTTTTT
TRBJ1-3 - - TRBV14 CASSQEDGNTIYF TGTGCCAGCAGCCAGGAGGATGGAAACACCATATATTTT
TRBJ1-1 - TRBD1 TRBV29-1 CSVDRGTEAFF TGCAGCGTCGACAGGGGCACTGAAGCTTTCTTT
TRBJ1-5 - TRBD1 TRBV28 CASSVPGTGNQPQHF TGTGCCAGCAGTGTCCCCGGGACAGGGAATCAGCCCCAGCATTTT
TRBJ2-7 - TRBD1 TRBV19 CASSIGDRDSREQYF TGTGCCAGTAGTATAGGGGACAGGGACTCTCGCGAGCAGTACTTC
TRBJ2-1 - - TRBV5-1 CASSLMGTPPNEQFF TGCGCCAGCAGCTTAATGGGGACTCCCCCCAATGAGCAGTTCTTC
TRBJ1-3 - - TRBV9 CASSVGIQASSGNTIYF TGTGCCAGCAGCGTAGGGATACAGGCCTCCTCTGGAAACACCATATATTTT
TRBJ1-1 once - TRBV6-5 CASSYSSQNTEAFF TGTGCCAGCAGTTACTCGAGTCAGAACACTGAAGCTTTCTTT
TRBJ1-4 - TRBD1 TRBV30 CAWSIKQGAREKLFF TGTGCCTGGAGTATTAAACAGGGGGCACGAGAAAAACTGTTTTTT
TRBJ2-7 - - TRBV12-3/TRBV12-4 CASRSGITEQYF TGTGCCAGCAGGTCAGGGATCACCGAGCAGTACTTC
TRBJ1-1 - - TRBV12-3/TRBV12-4 CARSVGGRAFF TGTGCCAGGTCGGTAGGGGGAAGAGCTTTCTTT